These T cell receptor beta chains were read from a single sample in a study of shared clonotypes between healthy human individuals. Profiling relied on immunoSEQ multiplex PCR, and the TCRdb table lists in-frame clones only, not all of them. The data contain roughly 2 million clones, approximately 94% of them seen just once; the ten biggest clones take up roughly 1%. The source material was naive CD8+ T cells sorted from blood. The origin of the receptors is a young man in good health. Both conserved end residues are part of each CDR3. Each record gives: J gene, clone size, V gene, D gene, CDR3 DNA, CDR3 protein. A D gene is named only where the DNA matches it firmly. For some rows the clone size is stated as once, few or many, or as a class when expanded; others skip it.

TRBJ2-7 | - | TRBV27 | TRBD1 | TGTGCCAGCAGTCCGACAGGGGGCCAGTCCTACGAGCAGTACTTC | CASSPTGGQSYEQYF
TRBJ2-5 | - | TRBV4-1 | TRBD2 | TGCGCCAGCAGCCAAGCCCCGGGACTAGCGGCGAGGGAAGACTTC | CASSQAPGLAAREDF
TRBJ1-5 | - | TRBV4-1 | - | TGCGCCAGCAGCCAAGTTTTTAGTGGGGCTCAGCCCCAGCATTTT | CASSQVFSGAQPQHF
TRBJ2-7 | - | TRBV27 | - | TGTGCCAGCAGTTTAAACGGTTACGAGCAGTACTTC | CASSLNGYEQYF
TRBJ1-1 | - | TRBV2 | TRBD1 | TGTGCCAGCAGACTTTACAGGGGCGTCGAGCTAATGAACACTGAAGCTTTCTTT | CASRLYRGVELMNTEAFF
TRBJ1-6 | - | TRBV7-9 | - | TGTGCCAGCGGGACCCTCTATAATTCACCCCTCCACTTT | CASGTLYNSPLHF
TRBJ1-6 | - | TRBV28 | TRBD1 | TGTGCCAGCAGTTTAGGGACAGGGGATTCACCCCTCCACTTT | CASSLGTGDSPLHF
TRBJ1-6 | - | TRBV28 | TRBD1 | TGTGCCAGCACCCCCCCCAGGGGGCTCGGTTCACCCCTCCACTTT | CASTPPRGLGSPLHF
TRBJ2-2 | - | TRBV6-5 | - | TGTGCCAGCAGTTACCGGCCGATAAAGAACACCGGGGAGCTGTTTTTT | CASSYRPIKNTGELFF
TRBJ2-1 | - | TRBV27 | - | TGTGCCAGCAGTTTATTGGGGCAGGCTTACAATGAGCAGTTCTTC | CASSLLGQAYNEQFF
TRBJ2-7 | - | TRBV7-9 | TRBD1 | TGTGCCAGCAGTATAGAAGGGACAGCGGCCTACGAGCAGTACTTC | CASSIEGTAAYEQYF
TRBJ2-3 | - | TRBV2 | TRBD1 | TGTGCCAGCAGTGAGGGGGACAGGGGATTATTCACAGATACGCAGTATTTT | CASSEGDRGLFTDTQYF
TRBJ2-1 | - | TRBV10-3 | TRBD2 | TGTGCCATCAGTGAGTCGTTCGGCGGGAGCTCCTACAATGAGCAGTTCTTC | CAISESFGGSSYNEQFF
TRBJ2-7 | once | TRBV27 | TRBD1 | TGTGCCAGCAGGAGGACAGGGGGCTACGAGCAGTACTTC | CASRRTGGYEQYF
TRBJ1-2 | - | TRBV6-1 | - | TGTGCCAGCAGTCCAACGGACGGTGCAGAGGGCTACACCTTC | CASSPTDGAEGYTF
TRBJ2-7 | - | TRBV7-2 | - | TGTGCCAGCAGCAGCTACCGGGGCAGCGAGCAGTACTTC | CASSSYRGSEQYF
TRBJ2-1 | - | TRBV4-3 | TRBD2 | TGCGCCAGCAGCCCCTCGCGGGGGTACAATGAGCAGTTCTTC | CASSPSRGYNEQFF
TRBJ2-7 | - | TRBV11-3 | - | TGTGCCAGCAGCTTAGCCGGTACAGGCTACGAGCAGTACTTC | CASSLAGTGYEQYF
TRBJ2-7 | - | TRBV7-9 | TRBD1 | TGTGCCAGCAGCTACGGGACAGGGGGTTCCTACGAGCAGTACTTC | CASSYGTGGSYEQYF
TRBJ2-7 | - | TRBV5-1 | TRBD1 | TGCGCCAGCAGCTTGGCCCCGCCGGGACAGGGGCAATTCAACCAGTACTTC | CASSLAPPGQGQFNQYF
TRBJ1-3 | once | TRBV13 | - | TGTGCCAGCAGCTTAGGTGCAGACGTTGGAAACACCATATATTTT | CASSLGADVGNTIYF
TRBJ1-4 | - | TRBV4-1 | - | TGCGCCAGCAGCCAAGGCACAGGGTCGGGGGAAAAACTGTTTTTT | CASSQGTGSGEKLFF
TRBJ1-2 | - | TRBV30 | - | TGTGCCTGGAGTCCCACCGGCGAAGGGGGCTACACCTTC | CAWSPTGEGGYTF
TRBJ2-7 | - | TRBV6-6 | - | TGTGCCGCCTCCGGGTCGGCTTTCGAGCAGTACTTC | CAASGSAFEQYF
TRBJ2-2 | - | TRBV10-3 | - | TGTGCCATCACCAAGGGACATTCGAACACCGGGGAGCTGTTTTTT | CAITKGHSNTGELFF
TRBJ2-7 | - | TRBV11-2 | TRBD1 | TGTGCCAGCAGCTTAGGGGACAGGTTCTACGAGCAGTACTTC | CASSLGDRFYEQYF
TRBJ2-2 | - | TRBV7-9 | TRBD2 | TGTGCCAGCAGCGGCCGAGCAGCGGGGGAAAACACCGGGGAGCTGTTTTTT | CASSGRAAGENTGELFF
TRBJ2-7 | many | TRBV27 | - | TGTGCCAGCAGTCGAGCGGGACAGGAATACGAGCAGTACTTC | CASSRAGQEYEQYF
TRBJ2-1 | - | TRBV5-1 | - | TGCGCCAGCAGCTTGGCAGGAGGGAACAATGAGCAGTTCTTC | CASSLAGGNNEQFF
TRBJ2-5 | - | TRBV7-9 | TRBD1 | TGTGCCAGCAGCCCGGACAGGACCCAAGAGACCCAGTACTTC | CASSPDRTQETQYF
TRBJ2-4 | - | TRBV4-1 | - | TGCGCCAGCAGCCTGGAGAGTAGAGCCAAAAACATTCAGTACTTC | CASSLESRAKNIQYF
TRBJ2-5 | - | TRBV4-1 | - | TGCGCCAGCAGCGAAAGGGTCTCCCTAGAGACCCAGTACTTC | CASSERVSLETQYF
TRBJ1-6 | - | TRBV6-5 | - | TGTGCCAGCAGTTACTCTCCGAGCTCCTATAATTCACCCCTCCACTTT | CASSYSPSSYNSPLHF
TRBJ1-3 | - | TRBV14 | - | TGTGCCAGCAGCCAAGACTCAGGGGCTGGAAACACCATATATTTT | CASSQDSGAGNTIYF
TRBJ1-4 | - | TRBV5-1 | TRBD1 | TGCGCCAGCAGTTTGGGACAGGCGGGCCGAACTAATGAAAAACTGTTTTTT | CASSLGQAGRTNEKLFF
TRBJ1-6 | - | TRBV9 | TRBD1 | TGTGCCAGCAGCCAGGCAGGGGGCGTCTCACCCCTCCACTTT | CASSQAGGVSPLHF